This T cell receptor beta chain was recovered during a study of T cells in localized non-small cell lung cancer. The study's findings and limits: T cell clonality was highest in uninvolved adjacent lung, above tumor. Turning up in adjacent lung were a median roughly 50 of the top 100 tumor clones. Heterogeneity remains possible, as sequencing covered one tumor region only. Elevated circulating T cell density in blood was associated with longer overall survival.

From germline, CDR1 is LNHNV and CDR2 YYDKDF (reference sequence). The CDR3 loop spans 14 amino acids. Trimming left V 5 bases short and J 4 bases short, with 9 bases between. As for this clone: Its antigen is unknown.

The method was immunoSEQ multiplex PCR; TCRdb's version includes in-frame clones alone and lacks a portion of them. The sample has around 3,000 clones; just under 25% are singletons. The rearrangement joins TRBV15 to TRBJ1-6; perhaps TRBD1 as D (5 bases). The receptor's source is a man between 35 and 75 years old with stage III lung adenocarcinoma. The material was lung tumor tissue, obtained before any cancer treatment. As DNA, the CDR3 is TGTGCCACCAGCGGCAGGGCATATAATTCACCCCTCCACTTT. Protein sequence: CATSGRAYNSPLHF.